The present T cell receptor beta chain was sequenced within a study of blood T cell repertoires in COVID-19 (dated by TCRdb to about 2020). About the full investigation: The collaborator samples originated in the United States, Italy and Spain and spanned the acute and convalescent phases of COVID-19. The prospective study material was composed of cDNA or gDNA derived from T cells, B-cell-depleted T cells, or PBMCs. The dataset comprised deeply sampled blood TCRbeta repertoires from subjects exposed to, actively infected with, or recovered from COVID-19. The repertoires were made available in a free public database intended to serve as a resource for research on the immune response to SARS-CoV-2. The samples were drawn from two sources: the first 160 participants of the ongoing ImmuneRACE study, and 950 to 1,500 subjects contributed by 6 global collaborators. A de-identified subject ID, COVID-19 status, age in years and sex were almost always included in the sample metadata. Where HLA class I and class II types were available, the types were taken from metadata supplied by the sample provider, not from assay-based typing. Broad study findings and their caveats: The quantity of clinical and demographic metadata differed by source and by participant and was supplied without curation.

At one collaborating source in Seattle, patients were enrolled during active infection and were followed longitudinally through the course of disease. Whole blood was collected in K2EDTA tubes by collaborating institutions according to the institutions' own protocols. For TCRbeta analysis, collaborators shipped samples as frozen whole blood, isolated PBMCs, or DNA extracted from either of those sample types. On this clone itself: What antigen it recognizes has not been identified. No quality values exist for individual bases; no much larger clone is one base distant.

The immunoSEQ Assay, a bias-controlled multiplex PCR, was used to amplify TCRbeta CDR3 regions from genomic DNA. Per the original workflow: The number of nucleated cells in each sample was estimated by amplification of reference gene primers within the assay. Sequence reads were collapsed and filtered to measure the absolute abundance of every unique TCRbeta CDR3 rearrangement. For each sample, productive Simpson clonality was calculated as the square root of Simpson's diversity index across productive rearrangements. Entries here come from immuneACCESS through TCRdb and include only in-frame sequences with V and J called. Some clones fail to appear in such tables; in the studies checked, an unresolved V gene covers under half of the shortfall, and the cause of the remainder is unknown. The V and J calls and clone size come from that table; D and trimming were worked out from the DNA. The sample has 250,000 to 300,000 clones on record, over 70% of them singletons. Roughly 10% of the sample is held by the ten biggest clonotypes.

The V and J ends are trimmed by 6 bases and 1 base, leaving 17 bases between them. The CDR3 has 15 amino acids, counting the end cysteine and phenylalanine. Just the 45-base CDR3 DNA is kept, in frame starting at base 1. The germline V gene specifies SGHRS as CDR1 and YFSETQ as CDR2. This TCR was recovered from a woman in her seventies with COVID-19, enrolled during active disease. Recombination joined TRBV5-1 with TRBJ2-7, with TRBD1 as a weak D call on 6 bases. The sequenced material came from peripheral blood. The DNA is as follows: TGCGCCAGCACCCCTTCAGGGGCCTCTTCCTACGAGCAGTACTTC. It specifies CASTPSGASSYEQYF.